This TCR beta chain emerged from a study of blood T cells in healthy people across ages. Points from the study as a whole: TCR beta diversity was tightly associated with the proportion of naive T cells. Unsorted PBMC input precluded a conclusive naive versus antigen-experienced comparison.

For the second PCR, which ran for roughly 6 to 11 cycles, a sample-barcoded 5' primer and a J-beta primer mix were used. TCRdb fed the 5' RACE reads into MiXCR, producing one record per CDR3 protein. In the table there are some 1,800,000 distinct CDR3 sequences, about two fifths of which are singletons. Points on this clonotype: Its antigen is currently unknown.

Individuals who donated were healthy Caucasians from Russia aged about 6 to 95. Each sample used at least 6.5 million PBMCs. The CDR3 totals 17 residues. The germline V gene has CDR1 SGDLS and CDR2 YYNGEE. V gave up 2 bases and J gave up 0 bases, with 12 bases separating them. Sequenced sample: blood. The V gene is TRBV9, the J gene TRBJ1-6; no clear D. The TCR was taken from a human donor in good health. The CDR3 DNA reads as TGTGCCAGCAGCGTCGGCTTCTCAAGCTCCTATAATTCACCCCTCCACTTT. Its protein product is CASSVGFSSSYNSPLHF.